The 22 T cell receptor beta chains below come from one sample, sequenced in a study of Ad26.COV2.S vaccination and SARS-CoV-2 variants. Treatment: 15 to 20 received Ad26.COV2.S at low or high dose, single or two shots; 5 received placebo; per-sample allocation not given. Collection of the samples took place on day 63 after the first injection of vaccine or placebo. Sequenced by immunoSEQ multiplex PCR; TCRdb stores in-frame clones only, minus some. This sample has around 400,000 clones, with approximately 90% found just once. This material consisted of peripheral blood, taken in a trial of Ad26.COV2.S vaccine versus placebo. The origin of the receptors is a person between 18 and 65 years old who received the Ad26.COV2.S COVID-19 vaccine or a placebo.

This chain connects TRBV10-3 to TRBJ2-7, with D uncertain. Trimming cost V 3 bases and J 0 bases, with 15 bases left between them. Germline V CDR1 and CDR2: ENHRY, SYGVKD. This CDR3 has 16 residues. This CDR3 reads CAISDPRTESSYEQYF. CDR3 sequence (DNA): TGTGCCATCAGTGATCCGCGGACCGAAAGCTCCTACGAGCAGTACTTC.

The chain joins TRBV4-1 to TRBJ1-2, with D unresolved. The CDR3 loop spans 15 amino acids. Germline CDR1 reads MGHRA; CDR2 reads YSYEKL. Trimming shortened V by 2 bases and J by 8 bases, and 18 bases separated the two germline ends. In DNA, the CDR3 is TGCGCCAGCAGCCAAACACTTATATCAGAAAACGGCTACACCTTC. It translates to CASSQTLISENGYTF.

The rearrangement uses TRBV6-5 and TRBJ2-7; D uncertain. The CDR3 loop spans 13 amino acids. Trimming took 8 bases from V and 2 from J, leaving 13 bases between them. Germline CDR1 is MNHEY and CDR2 is SVGAGI. The CDR3: CASVSLLTYEQYF. CDR3 coding DNA: TGTGCCAGCGTCTCCCTTCTCACCTACGAGCAGTACTTC.

This clone was counted only a few times. The CDR3 is CSVETSGSYEQYF. In nucleotides, the CDR3 is TGCAGCGTTGAGACTAGCGGGAGTTACGAGCAGTACTTC. The chain couples TRBV29-1 to TRBJ2-7; 12 bases are shared with TRBD2. CDR3 size: 13 residues. Trimming removed 3 bases from V and 4 bases from J; junction bases left unmatched: 1. From germline, CDR1 is SQVTM and CDR2 ANQGSEA.

The chain joins TRBV5-1 to TRBJ2-7; D is perhaps TRBD2 (5 bases). This CDR3 region has 15 residues. The germline V gene encodes CDR1 SGHRS and CDR2 YFSETQ. The ends were cut back, 0 bases at V and 1 base at J, with 11 bases in the middle. CDR3 sequence reads: CASSLAGKASYEQYF. CDR3 DNA: TGCGCCAGCAGCTTGGCGGGGAAGGCATCCTACGAGCAGTACTTC.

This sequence joins TRBV5-5 and TRBJ2-5; tentative D call: TRBD1 (7 bases). Trimming stripped 2 bases from V and 7 bases from J, with 12 bases between. CDR3 length equals 13 residues. Germline V gene lookup returns CDR1 SGHKS and CDR2 YYEKEE (reference sequence). The CDR3 sequence: CASSLGQGGTQYF. The CDR3 DNA reads TGTGCCAGCAGCTTAGGGCAGGGGGGGACCCAGTACTTC.

This chain connects TRBV12-5 to TRBJ1-5; D gene ambiguous. Germline CDR1 is LGHNT and CDR2 is FRNRAP. The CDR3 sequence is 12 residues long. Trimming pared 1 base from V and 10 bases from J, leaving 8 bases between. The CDR3 region is CASGLEKVPQHF. CDR3 bases: TGTGCTAGTGGTTTGGAAAAGGTTCCCCAGCATTTT.

V usage is TRBV4-1 and J usage is TRBJ1-5; TRBD1 might be the D (6 bases). Germline lookup yields CDR1 MGHRA and CDR2 YSYEKL. CDR3 size: 16 residues. The V gene lost 3 bases and the J gene lost 3 bases, with 15 bases spanning the gap. The CDR3 here is CASSHPGGDINQPQHF. The CDR3, as DNA: TGCGCCAGCAGCCACCCCGGGGGGGACATCAATCAGCCCCAGCATTTT.

This clone was seen once. The chain carries TRBV5-4 and TRBJ2-7; the match to TRBD2 covers 8 bases. CDR1 is SGHNT and CDR2 is YYREEE in the germline V gene (reference sequence). The CDR3 sequence is 14 residues long. V gave up 4 bases and J gave up 2 bases; unmatched junction bases: 5. Here the CDR3 DNA reads TGTGCCAGCAGCCGTAGCGGGGCTACCTACGAGCAGTACTTC. The encoded protein is CASSRSGATYEQYF.

The V call is TRBV6-5, the J call TRBJ2-3; D remains unclear. Germline V gene sequence: CDR1 MNHEY, CDR2 SVGAGI. V was cut by 6 bases and J by 2 bases, with 9 bases left in between. CDR3 length equals 13 residues. CDR3 residues: CASRVRVTDTQYF. The DNA of the CDR3 is TGTGCCAGCAGGGTCCGAGTCACAGATACGCAGTATTTT.

The gene calls are TRBV10-3 and TRBJ2-6; no definite D call. The germline gives CDR1 ENHRY, CDR2 SYGVKD. The CDR3 has 14 residues. V shed 4 bases and J shed 4 bases, with 8 bases lying between them. CDR3 region: CAISVTWGANVLTF. The CDR3 DNA is TGTGCCATCAGTGTGACTTGGGGGGCCAACGTCCTGACTTTC.

This clone has only one observation. The V and J genes are TRBV5-1 and TRBJ2-3, with D unclear. Deletions cut 2 bases from V and 6 bases from J, with 13 bases between. The germline V gene encodes CDR1 SGHRS and CDR2 YFSETQ. CDR3 length equals 14 residues. DNA for the CDR3: TGCGCCAGCAGCTTCGGACCATCGATGGATACGCAGTATTTT. Translated: CASSFGPSMDTQYF.

The chain has TRBV6-6 and TRBJ2-2, with 11 bases aligning to TRBD2. The CDR3 runs 16 residues. The V gene end was trimmed by 5 bases and the J gene end by 4 bases; junction bases not matched to a gene: 6. Germline V CDR1 and CDR2: MNHNY, SVGAGI (reference sequence). CDR3 nucleotide sequence: TGTGCCAGCAGTAATAGCGGGAGGGACAGCACCGGGGAGCTGTTTTTT. Translation: CASSNSGRDSTGELFF.

This chain connects TRBV6-5 to TRBJ2-1; D is perhaps TRBD2 (6 bases). CDR1 is MNHEY and CDR2 is SVGAGI in the germline V gene. The CDR3 extends over 14 amino acids. Between the trimmed V and J ends, which lost 7 bases and 9 bases, there was a span of 19 bases. CDR3 DNA: TGTGCCAGCAAGTTGTTCGGGGAGGCGGGTGAGCAGTTCTTC. Translation gives CASKLFGEAGEQFF.

The chain has TRBV15 and TRBJ2-5, with 7 bases lining up with TRBD2. V shed 2 bases, J shed 3 bases, and the junction held 6 bases outside the gene matches. Germline V gene lookup returns CDR1 LNHNV and CDR2 YYDKDF (reference sequence). The CDR3 has 15 residues. CDR3 sequence (DNA): TGTGCCACCAGCAGACGAGGACTAGATAAAGAGACCCAGTACTTC. Amino acid sequence: CATSRRGLDKETQYF. Based on the CDR3 plus reference TRBV15 and TRBJ2-5, the full variable domain is DAMVIQNPRYQVTQFGKPVTLSCSQTLNHNVMYWYQQKSSQAPKLLFHYYDKDFNNEADTPDNFQSRRPNTSFCFLDIRSPGLGDTAMYLCATSRRGLDKETQYFGPGTRLLVL.

The chain links TRBV18 to TRBJ1-5; 8 bases are shared with TRBD1. This CDR3 comprises 16 residues. Losses at the gene ends were 0 bases for V and 7 bases for J; bases not matched to a gene: 8. In germline, CDR1 is KGHSH, CDR2 LQKENI. The CDR3 region is CASSPPRGQVGQPQHF. The CDR3 DNA reads as TGTGCCAGCTCACCACCGAGGGGACAGGTGGGACAGCCCCAGCATTTT. Looking up the rest from reference TRBV18 and TRBJ1-5 gives the full variable domain: NAGVMQNPRHLVRRRGQEARLRCSPMKGHSHVYWYRQLPEEGLKFMVYLQKENIIDESGMPKERFSAEFPKEGPSILRIQQVVRGDSAAYFCASSPPRGQVGQPQHFGDGTRLSIL.

V usage is TRBV30 and J usage is TRBJ1-5; unclear D gene. CDR1 and CDR2 from the germline V gene are GTSNPN and SVGIG (reference sequence). V was trimmed by 2 bases and J by 7 bases, leaving 12 bases between them. The CDR3 loop spans 13 amino acids. CDR3 residues: CAWSPRVGQPQHF. The DNA for the CDR3 is TGTGCCTGGAGTCCCCGAGTAGGGCAGCCCCAGCATTTT.

This clone was seen once. The genes are TRBV11-2 and TRBJ1-1; TRBD1 agrees at 7 bases. This CDR3 has 15 residues. Trimming removed 2 bases from V and 5 bases from J; junction bases left unmatched: 8. Germline V gene lookup returns CDR1 SGHAT and CDR2 FQNNGV. The CDR3 region is CASSLYRDRGTEAFF. CDR3 sequence (DNA): TGTGCCAGCAGCTTATACCGGGACAGAGGGACTGAAGCTTTCTTT.

This clone was detected once. This rearrangement joins TRBV10-3 to TRBJ1-5; weak D call: TRBD1 (6 bases). This CDR3 contains 14 residues. From germline, CDR1 is ENHRY and CDR2 SYGVKD. V was trimmed by 3 bases and J by 6 bases, leaving 12 bases between them. CDR3: CAISDRGAVQPQHF. The CDR3 bases are TGTGCCATCAGTGATCGGGGGGCGGTTCAGCCCCAGCATTTT.

This sequence joins TRBV11-2 and TRBJ1-2; 8 bases match TRBD1. Germline V gives CDR1 SGHAT, CDR2 FQNNGV. The V and J ends lost 5 bases and 8 bases, in that order; junction bases with no gene match: 7. CDR3 length: 13 residues. CDR3: CASSPQGAQGYTF. In DNA, the CDR3 is TGTGCCAGCAGCCCTCAGGGGGCGCAGGGCTACACCTTC.

This chain connects TRBV28 to TRBJ2-3; D not resolved. The germline V gene has CDR1 MDHEN and CDR2 SYDVKM. Trimming cost V 6 bases and J 0 bases, with 10 bases left between them. The CDR3 contains 14 residues. This CDR3 is CASSHSRSTDTQYF. As DNA, the CDR3 is TGTGCCAGCAGCCACTCTAGGAGCACAGATACGCAGTATTTT.

The J gene is TRBJ1-1, the V gene TRBV28, with TRBD1 identical over 7 bases. The length of the CDR3 is 15 residues. Germline V gives CDR1 MDHEN, CDR2 SYDVKM. V lost 5 bases to trimming and J lost 1 base; unmatched junction nucleotides: 7. CDR3 sequence: CASSVGGATNTEAFF. The DNA for the CDR3 is TGTGCCAGCAGTGTAGGGGGCGCGACGAACACTGAAGCTTTCTTT.